A selection of T cell receptor beta chains follows, all from one sample in a study of T-cell reconstitution after alpha-beta-depleted transplantation in children. MiXCR, applied by TCRdb to the PCR reads, yields one record per CDR3 protein. This sample has about 980,000 distinct CDR3 sequences, with about 29% found just once. This material consisted of PBMCs, mostly from graft donor cells, taken 360 days after TCRalphabeta/CD19-depleted stem cell transplant. These receptors were taken from a boy younger than two who had a stem cell transplant for SCID, so the T cells may come from the graft donor. Each CDR3 is given with its conserved first and last residue. D genes are given only for firm matches. Size tells how often a clone was seen (once, few, many) or the class of an expanded clone, and some rows leave it out.

TRBV5-6,TRBJ2-1,few,19,TRBD2,CASSPQLAGGRFLENEQFF,TGTGCCAGCAGCCCCCAACTAGCGGGGGGCCGGTTCCTCGAAAATGAGCAGTTCTTC
TRBV7-7,TRBJ2-3,few,16,TRBD1,CASSFATGGGWDTQYF,TGTGCCAGCAGCTTCGCAACAGGGGGCGGTTGGGATACGCAGTATTTT
TRBV5-1,TRBJ2-7,few,16,TRBD1,CASSVSPGTGGYEQYF,TGCGCCAGCAGCGTGAGCCCCGGGACAGGGGGATACGAGCAGTACTTC
TRBV15,TRBJ2-2,-,17,TRBD1,CATSRGRGQFLTGELFF,TGTGCCACCAGCAGAGGACGGGGACAGTTTCTCACCGGGGAGCTGTTTTTT
TRBV12-3/TRBV12-4,TRBJ2-1,-,16,TRBD2,CASSLVGGKRKYEQFF,TGTGCCAGCAGTTTAGTGGGGGGGAAGAGAAAATATGAGCAGTTCTTC
TRBV20-1,TRBJ2-3,-,11,-,CSAFIADTQYF,TGCAGTGCTTTTATAGCGGATACGCAGTATTTT
TRBV4-3,TRBJ1-1,-,17,-,CASSQLITPQVNTEAFF,TGCGCCAGCAGCCAATTAATAACCCCCCAGGTGAACACTGAAGCTTTCTTT
TRBV20-1,TRBJ2-7,few,14,TRBD1,CSARGRTGGYEQYF,TGCAGTGCTAGAGGGCGGACAGGGGGATACGAGCAGTACTTC
TRBV6-2/TRBV6-3,TRBJ2-3,-,16,TRBD2,CASSYGTSGATDTQYF,TGTGCCAGCAGTTACGGGACTAGCGGGGCAACAGATACGCAGTATTTT
TRBV5-1,TRBJ2-7,-,17,TRBD1,CASSLAPGGGSSYEQYF,TGCGCCAGCAGCTTGGCCCCAGGGGGCGGAAGCTCCTACGAGCAGTACTTC
TRBV9,TRBJ2-5,few,13,-,CASSGRVGETQYF,TGTGCCAGCAGCGGACGGGTAGGGGAGACCCAGTACTTC
TRBV9,TRBJ2-7,-,16,-,CASSVGPGLGIGEQYF,TGTGCCAGCAGCGTAGGACCGGGACTGGGAATTGGAGAGCAGTACTTC
TRBV5-1,TRBJ2-2,few,15,TRBD1,CASRPGQGNTGELFF,TGTGCCAGCAGGCCGGGACAGGGGAACACCGGGGAGCTGTTTTTT
TRBV5-1,TRBJ2-3,few,16,TRBD1,CASSLEGTGGTDTQYF,TGCGCCAGCAGCTTGGAGGGGACAGGGGGCACAGATACGCAGTATTTT
TRBV12-3/TRBV12-4,TRBJ1-5,few,14,-,CASSLQGRGQPQHF,TGTGCCAGCAGTTTACAAGGTCGGGGTCAGCCCCAGCATTTT
TRBV4-1,TRBJ1-1,-,15,TRBD1,CASSPLRQGWNEAFF,TGCGCCAGCAGCCCCCTTCGACAGGGATGGAATGAAGCTTTCTTT
TRBV7-2,TRBJ2-2,many,18,-,CASSPRLWGVEGTGELFF,TGTGCCAGCAGCCCCCGGTTGTGGGGGGTTGAAGGAACCGGGGAGCTGTTTTTT
TRBV5-1,TRBJ2-2,-,16,TRBD1,CASKTVGGSNTGELFF,TGCGCCAGCAAAACCGTAGGGGGCTCCAACACCGGGGAGCTGTTTTTT
TRBV20-1,TRBJ2-1,-,12,-,CSARIVGAEQFF,TGCAGTGCTAGAATAGTGGGCGCGGAGCAGTTCTTC
TRBV24-1,TRBJ2-5,-,15,-,CATSDPGSGLQTQYF,TGTGCCACCAGTGACCCGGGATCGGGGTTGCAGACCCAGTACTTC
TRBV28,TRBJ1-2,-,16,-,CASRPLRGTRGTGYTF,TGTGCCAGCAGACCCCTAAGAGGTACGAGGGGCACTGGCTACACCTTC
TRBV5-1,TRBJ2-5,many,13,-,CASSSGRAETQYF,TGCGCCAGCAGCTCGGGCCGAGCAGAGACCCAGTACTTC
TRBV28,TRBJ1-5,few,13,-,CASRSSAGQPQHF,TGTGCCAGCAGGTCTTCGGCGGGACAGCCCCAGCATTTT
TRBV4-1,TRBJ1-1,many,15,TRBD1,CASSQGIDRGAEAFF,TGCGCCAGCAGCCAAGGGATCGACAGGGGGGCTGAAGCTTTCTTT
TRBV11-2,TRBJ2-1,-,15,-,CASSSPAGGINEQFF,TGTGCCAGCAGCTCCCCAGCCGGGGGCATCAATGAGCAGTTCTTC
TRBV7-7,TRBJ1-6,many,13,-,CASSLSPNSPLHF,TGTGCCAGCAGCTTAAGTCCTAATTCACCCCTCCACTTT
TRBV20-1,TRBJ1-2,-,14,-,CSAPLAQTNYGYTF,TGCAGTGCTCCACTAGCCCAGACTAACTATGGCTACACCTTC
TRBV11-2,TRBJ2-1,-,14,-,CASSLEGLSYEQFF,TGTGCCAGCAGCTTAGAGGGGCTCAGCTATGAGCAGTTCTTC
TRBV30,TRBJ1-5,-,14,-,CAWSVQGRGQPQHF,TGTGCCTGGAGTGTACAGGGAAGGGGTCAGCCCCAGCATTTT
TRBV6-1,TRBJ1-2,-,15,-,CASSRPGTTNYGYTF,TGTGCCAGCAGTCGGCCCGGGACAACTAACTATGGCTACACCTTC
TRBV6-5,TRBJ1-2,few,12,TRBD1,CASSYRDSHPLF,TGTGCCAGCAGCTACCGGGACAGCCATCCCTTATTC
TRBV27,TRBJ1-1,-,16,-,CASRRTPISGRPEAFF,TGTGCCAGCAGGAGGACCCCAATTTCAGGGCGACCTGAAGCTTTCTTT
TRBV24-1,TRBJ2-1,few,16,TRBD1,CATSAGTGAIYNEQFF,TGTGCCACCAGTGCTGGGACAGGGGCAATATACAATGAGCAGTTCTTC
TRBV5-5,TRBJ2-7,-,16,TRBD1,CASSSAGDRSSYEQYF,TGTGCCAGCAGCTCGGCCGGGGACAGGAGCTCCTACGAGCAGTACTTC
TRBV25-1,TRBJ1-1,-,13,-,CASSVTTNTEAFF,TGTGCCAGCAGTGTAACAACGAACACTGAAGCTTTCTTT
TRBV10-3,TRBJ2-7,-,14,-,CAISSPGGSYEQYF,TGTGCCATCAGTTCTCCCGGGGGCTCCTACGAGCAGTACTTC
TRBV12-3/TRBV12-4,TRBJ2-1,-,12,TRBD1,CASSHRGNEQFF,TGTGCCAGCAGCCACAGGGGCAATGAGCAGTTCTTC
TRBV7-2,TRBJ1-6,few,13,-,CASSLGGFSPLHF,TGTGCCAGCAGCTTAGGTGGGTTCTCACCCCTCCACTTT
TRBV5-1,TRBJ2-7,few,14,-,CASSFEGPPYEQYF,TGCGCCAGCAGCTTTGAAGGGCCGCCCTACGAGCAGTACTTC
TRBV5-1,TRBJ2-7,-,12,-,CASGRGAYEQYF,TGCGCCAGCGGACGGGGAGCCTACGAGCAGTACTTC
TRBV21-1,TRBJ1-5,once,13,-,CAGKDRANQPQHF,TGTGCCGGAAAAGACAGGGCCAATCAGCCCCAGCATTTT
TRBV7-8,TRBJ2-5,-,14,-,CASSLVQHQETQYF,TGTGCCAGCAGCTTAGTACAGCACCAAGAGACCCAGTACTTC
TRBV28,TRBJ2-1,many,11,-,CASSTLNEQFF,TGTGCCAGCAGTACCTTAAATGAGCAGTTCTTC
TRBV7-3,TRBJ2-6,-,16,TRBD1,CASSPGQGGGANVLTF,TGTGCCAGCAGCCCCGGACAGGGAGGTGGGGCCAACGTCCTGACTTTC